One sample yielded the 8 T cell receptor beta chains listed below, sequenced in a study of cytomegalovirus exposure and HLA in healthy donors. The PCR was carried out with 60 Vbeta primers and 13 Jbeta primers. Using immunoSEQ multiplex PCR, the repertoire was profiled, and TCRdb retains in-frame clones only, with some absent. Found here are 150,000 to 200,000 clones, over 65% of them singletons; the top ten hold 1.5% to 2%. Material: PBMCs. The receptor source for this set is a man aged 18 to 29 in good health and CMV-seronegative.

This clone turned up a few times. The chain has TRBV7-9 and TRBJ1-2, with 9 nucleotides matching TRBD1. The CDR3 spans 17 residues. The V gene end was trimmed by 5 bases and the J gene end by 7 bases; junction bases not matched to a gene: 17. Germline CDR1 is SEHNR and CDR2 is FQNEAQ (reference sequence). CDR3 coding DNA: TGTGCCAGCAGCCAAGGGGGACAGGGTGGAAACTATGCTGGCTACACCTTC. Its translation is CASSQGGQGGNYAGYTF.

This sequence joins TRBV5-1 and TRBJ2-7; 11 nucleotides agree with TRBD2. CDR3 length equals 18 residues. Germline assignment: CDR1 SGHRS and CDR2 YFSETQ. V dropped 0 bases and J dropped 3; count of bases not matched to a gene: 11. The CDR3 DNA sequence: TGCGCCAGCAGCTTGGCCTGGGGTAGACTAGCGGGGATCTACGAGCAGTACTTC. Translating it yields CASSLAWGRLAGIYEQYF. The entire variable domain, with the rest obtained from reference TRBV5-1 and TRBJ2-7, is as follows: KAGVTQTPRYLIKTRGQQVTLSCSPISGHRSVSWYQQTPGQGLQFLFEYFSETQRNKGNFPGRFSGRQFSNSRSEMNVSTLELGDSALYLCASSLAWGRLAGIYEQYFGPGTRLTVT.

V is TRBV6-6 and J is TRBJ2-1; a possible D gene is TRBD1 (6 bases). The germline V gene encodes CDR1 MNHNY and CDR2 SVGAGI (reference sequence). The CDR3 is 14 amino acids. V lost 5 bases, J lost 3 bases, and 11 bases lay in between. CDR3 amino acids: CASSQQGIYNEQFF. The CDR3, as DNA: TGTGCCAGCAGTCAACAGGGAATCTACAATGAGCAGTTCTTC.

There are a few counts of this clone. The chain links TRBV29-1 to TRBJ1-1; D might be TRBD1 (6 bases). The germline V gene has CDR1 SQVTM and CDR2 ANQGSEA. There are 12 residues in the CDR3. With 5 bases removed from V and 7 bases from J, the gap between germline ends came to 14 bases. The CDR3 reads CSVWDMGDEAFF. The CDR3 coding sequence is TGCAGCGTTTGGGACATGGGAGATGAAGCTTTCTTT.

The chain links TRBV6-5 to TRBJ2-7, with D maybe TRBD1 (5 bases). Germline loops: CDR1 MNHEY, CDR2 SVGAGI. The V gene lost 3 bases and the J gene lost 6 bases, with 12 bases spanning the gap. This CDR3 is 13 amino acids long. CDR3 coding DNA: TGTGCCAGCAGTTATGTGACAGATGGCGAGCAGTACTTC. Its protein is CASSYVTDGEQYF.

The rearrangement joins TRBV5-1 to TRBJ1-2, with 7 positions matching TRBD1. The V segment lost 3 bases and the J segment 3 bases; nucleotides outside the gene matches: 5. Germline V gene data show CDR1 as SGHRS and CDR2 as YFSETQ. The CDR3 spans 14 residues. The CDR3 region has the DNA TGCGCCAGCAGCTCGGGACAGCTTGACTATGGCTACACCTTC. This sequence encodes CASSSGQLDYGYTF.

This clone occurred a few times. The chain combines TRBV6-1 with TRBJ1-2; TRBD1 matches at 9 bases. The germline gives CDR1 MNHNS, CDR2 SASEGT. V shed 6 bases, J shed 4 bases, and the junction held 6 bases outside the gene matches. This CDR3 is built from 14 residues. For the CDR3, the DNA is TGTGCCAGCAGAGGACAGGGGTTCGTCTATGGCTACACCTTC. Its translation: CASRGQGFVYGYTF.

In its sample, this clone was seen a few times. The CDR3 nucleotides read TGTGCCTTCACAGGGGGCAATGAGCAGTTCTTC. Its protein is CAFTGGNEQFF. This chain connects TRBV30 to TRBJ2-1, with 8 bases lining up with TRBD1. The V gene end was trimmed by 7 bases and the J gene end by 6 bases; junction bases not matched to a gene: 2. CDR1 GTSNPN and CDR2 SVGIG come from the germline V gene (reference sequence). The CDR3 is 11 amino acids.